This passage covers 15 T cell receptor beta chains from one sample sequenced in a study of blood T cell repertoires in COVID-19. TCRdb keeps only in-frame clones here, not all; method: immunoSEQ multiplex PCR. The top ten clones hold roughly 0.9% of a sample with roughly 500,000 clones, nearly 90% of them seen once. The sequenced material came from peripheral blood. These receptors were taken from a man between 18 and 35 years old with COVID-19, enrolled during active disease.

The rearrangement uses TRBV10-3 and TRBJ2-2; 7 bases agree with TRBD1. Per the germline V gene, CDR1 is ENHRY and CDR2 is SYGVKD. The V gene end was trimmed by 6 bases and the J gene end by 6 bases; junction bases not matched to a gene: 4. This CDR3 is built from 13 residues. The CDR3 here is CAIRDRVAGELFF. The CDR3 DNA reads TGTGCCATCAGAGACAGGGTGGCCGGGGAGCTGTTTTTT.

To note about this clone: Other DNA sequences from this sample encode an identical CDR3 as well. The chain employs TRBV30 and TRBJ2-2; 9 nucleotides agree with TRBD1. With V trimmed by 7 bases and J by 5 bases, 11 bases remained unmatched. Germline V lookup: CDR1 GTSNPN, CDR2 SVGIG (reference sequence). The CDR3 runs to 15 residues. The CDR3 region is CALNRDRVGTGELFF. CDR3 bases: TGTGCCTTGAATCGGGACAGGGTCGGAACCGGGGAGCTGTTTTTT.

This sequence joins TRBV5-5 and TRBJ1-6; 7 bases fit TRBD1. With V trimmed by 4 bases and J by 9 bases, 4 bases remained unmatched. This CDR3 comprises 13 residues. Germline CDR1 is SGHKS and CDR2 is YYEKEE (reference sequence). The CDR3 protein is CASSPTGVSPLHF. DNA for the CDR3: TGTGCCAGCAGCCCAACAGGGGTTTCACCCCTCCACTTT.

The chain combines TRBV19 with TRBJ2-1; no definite D call. Trimming removed 5 bases from V and 0 bases from J, with 11 bases in between. The V gene's germline CDR1 is LNHDA and CDR2 SQIVND (reference sequence). This CDR3 spans 15 amino acids. DNA of the CDR3: TGTGCCAGTAGTCTCGTGGAGAGCTCCTACAATGAGCAGTTCTTC. It yields the protein CASSLVESSYNEQFF.

The table lists this clone with a count of one. This chain joins TRBV9 and TRBJ2-1, with 10 positions matching TRBD2. CDR3 length equals 16 residues. V was pared by 1 base and J by 4 bases, with 5 bases of the junction left unmatched. From germline, CDR1 is SGDLS and CDR2 YYNGEE. CDR3 protein: CASSVRRTSGYNEQFF. For the CDR3, the DNA is TGTGCCAGCAGCGTAAGACGGACTAGCGGATACAATGAGCAGTTCTTC.

This sequence joins TRBV30 and TRBJ1-1; TRBD1 agrees at 7 bases. CDR1 and CDR2 from the germline V gene are GTSNPN and SVGIG (reference sequence). The CDR3 runs to 15 residues. Trimming cost V 1 base and J 2 bases; bases outside gene matches: 7. CDR3 in amino acids: CAWSARGTANTEAFF. CDR3 in DNA: TGTGCCTGGAGTGCTCGCGGGACAGCTAACACTGAAGCTTTCTTT.

The chain employs TRBV7-2 and TRBJ1-6; no reliable D call. Germline lookup yields CDR1 SGHTA and CDR2 FQGNSA. CDR3 length equals 14 residues. V was cut by 2 bases and J by 6 bases, with 8 bases left in between. CDR3 residues: CASSLNFRNSPLHF. In nucleotides, the CDR3 is TGTGCCAGCAGCTTAAATTTCCGTAATTCACCCCTCCACTTT.

The sample holds one count of this clone. The chain employs TRBV5-6 and TRBJ2-3, with 11 bases identical to TRBD2. Germline trimming cut 0 bases from V and 2 bases from J; bases unmatched to any gene: 5. Germline CDR1 SGHDT, CDR2 YYEEEE. This CDR3 has 17 amino acids. The CDR3 reads CASSLATLAGVTDTQYF. The CDR3 DNA follows: TGTGCCAGCAGCTTGGCCACACTAGCGGGAGTCACAGATACGCAGTATTTT.

V is TRBV4-1 and J is TRBJ1-5; 7 bases match TRBD1. With V trimmed by 4 bases and J by 4 bases, 7 bases remained unmatched. Germline V gene sequence: CDR1 MGHRA, CDR2 YSYEKL. This CDR3 spans 15 amino acids. CDR3 in amino acids: CASSPGGIGNQPQHF. DNA for the CDR3: TGCGCCAGCAGCCCAGGGGGGATCGGTAATCAGCCCCAGCATTTT.

This clone came up once. The chain joins TRBV29-1 to TRBJ2-7, with 10 positions matching TRBD1. V was pared by 2 bases and J by 7 bases, with 8 bases of the junction left unmatched. The CDR3 consists of 14 residues. In germline, CDR1 is SQVTM, CDR2 ANQGSEA. This chain's CDR3 is CSVERPTGGREQYF. Here the CDR3 DNA reads TGCAGCGTTGAACGCCCGACAGGGGGCAGGGAGCAGTACTTC.

The chain is built from TRBV5-4 and TRBJ2-3, with 7 bases fitting TRBD1. This CDR3 contains 14 residues. Looked up from germline, CDR1 is SGHNT and CDR2 is YYREEE (reference sequence). Trimming took 0 bases from V and 5 from J; bases not matched to a gene: 3. CDR3 protein: CASSLGQGGDTQYF. The CDR3 nucleotides read TGTGCCAGCAGCTTGGGACAGGGTGGAGATACGCAGTATTTT.

The CDR3 coding sequence is TGTGCCAGCAGCCAAGATTCCGGACCCCTCCACTTT. Amino acid sequence: CASSQDSGPLHF. The rearrangement uses TRBV3-1 (or the pseudogene TRBV3-2) and TRBJ1-6; D gene ambiguous. V was pared by 0 bases and J by 12 bases, with 6 bases between. The germline CDR1 and CDR2 sequences are LGHDT and YNNKEL (reference sequence). The CDR3 is 12 residues long.

This sequence joins TRBV3-1 (or the pseudogene TRBV3-2) and TRBJ2-5, with D possibly being TRBD2 (5 bases). This CDR3 comprises 14 residues. Between the trimmed V and J ends, which lost 4 bases and 4 bases, there was a span of 13 bases. Germline lookup yields CDR1 LGHDT and CDR2 YNNKEL (reference sequence). The CDR3 DNA reads as TGTGCCAGCAGCCCAGGACCCGCGGGAGAGACCCAGTACTTC. Amino acid sequence: CASSPGPAGETQYF.

This CDR3 is CASSPLGIYSYEQYF. The CDR3 nucleotides read TGCGCCAGCAGCCCGCTCGGTATTTACTCCTACGAGCAGTACTTC. V gene TRBV5-1 combines with J gene TRBJ2-7; D unclear. The V end was cut by 4 bases, the J end by 0 bases, with 14 bases between. Germline CDR1 SGHRS, CDR2 YFSETQ. The CDR3 sequence is 15 residues long.

The chain combines TRBV28 with TRBJ2-1; 9 nucleotides line up with TRBD1. The CDR3 length is 16 residues. Germline CDR1 and CDR2: MDHEN and SYDVKM. The J segment lost 5 bases and the V segment lost 6 bases, leaving 11 bases of the junction unmatched. The CDR3 here is CASRNIRDRVDNEQFF. CDR3 sequence (DNA): TGTGCCAGCAGGAATATCCGGGACAGGGTCGACAATGAGCAGTTCTTC.